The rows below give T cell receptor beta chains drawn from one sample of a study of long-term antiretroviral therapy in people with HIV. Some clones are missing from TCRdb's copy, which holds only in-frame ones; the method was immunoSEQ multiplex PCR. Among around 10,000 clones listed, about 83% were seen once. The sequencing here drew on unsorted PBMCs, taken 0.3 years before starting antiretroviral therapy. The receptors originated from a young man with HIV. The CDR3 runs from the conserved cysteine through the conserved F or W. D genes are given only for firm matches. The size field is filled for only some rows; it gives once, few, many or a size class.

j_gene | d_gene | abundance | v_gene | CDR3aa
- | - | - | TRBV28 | CASSRQGTEQYF
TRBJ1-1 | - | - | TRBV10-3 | CAISEMKRGLNTEAFF
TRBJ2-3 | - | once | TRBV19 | CASRSYLARGTDTQYF
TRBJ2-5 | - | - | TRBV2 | CASSDVGGLGTQYF
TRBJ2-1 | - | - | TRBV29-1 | CSVEMAGPNEQFF
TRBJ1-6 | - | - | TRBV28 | CASNLPDRSNSPLHF
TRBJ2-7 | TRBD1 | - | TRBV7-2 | CASSSRDSYEQYF
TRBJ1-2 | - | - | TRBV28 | CASSSSGTFHGYTF
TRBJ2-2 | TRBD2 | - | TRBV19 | CASSIMGGGTGELFF
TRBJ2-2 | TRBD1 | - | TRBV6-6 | CASSLDRVDTGELFF
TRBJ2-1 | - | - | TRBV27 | CASSSTFPPYNEQFF
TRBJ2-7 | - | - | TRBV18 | CASSLNAGNNEQYF
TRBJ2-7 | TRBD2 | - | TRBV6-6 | CASTGLGAYEQYF
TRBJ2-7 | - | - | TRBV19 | CASSALAWGEQYF
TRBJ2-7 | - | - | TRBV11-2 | CASSSGLIRYF
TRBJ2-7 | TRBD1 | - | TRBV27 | CASRETGGFSYEQYF
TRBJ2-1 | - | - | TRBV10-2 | CASSESKTLASFSSSYNEQFF
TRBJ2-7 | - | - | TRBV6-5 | CASRSNYGSYEQYF
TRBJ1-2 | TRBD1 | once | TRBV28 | CASRLGTGNYGYTF
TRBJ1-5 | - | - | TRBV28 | CASSLNPPVGQPQHF
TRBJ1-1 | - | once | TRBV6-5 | CASSYSSGDTEAFF
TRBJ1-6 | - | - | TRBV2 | CASSGQAYNSPLHF
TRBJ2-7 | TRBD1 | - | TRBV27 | CASSNPGQGYYEQYF
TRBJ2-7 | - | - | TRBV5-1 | CASSLGDSSLSDEQYF
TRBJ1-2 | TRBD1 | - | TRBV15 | CATSRGGGQSPYGYTF
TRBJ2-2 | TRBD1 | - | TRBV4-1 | CASSPRGPNTGELFF
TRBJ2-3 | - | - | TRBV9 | CASSVTGAGLFPTDTQYF
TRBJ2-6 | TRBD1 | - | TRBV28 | CASSLGTGYTGANVLTF
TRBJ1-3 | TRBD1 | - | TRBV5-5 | CASSLEFRGSGNTIYF
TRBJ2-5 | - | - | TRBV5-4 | CASSLDPGGETQYF
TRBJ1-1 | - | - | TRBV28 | CASTLNTEAFF
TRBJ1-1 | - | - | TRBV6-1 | CASSEGGRGFTEAFF
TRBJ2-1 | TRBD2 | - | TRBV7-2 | CASSLESSGKQFF
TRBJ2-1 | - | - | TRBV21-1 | CASSSRGAPPSYNEQFF
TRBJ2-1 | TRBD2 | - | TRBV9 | CASSYSGGIDEQFF
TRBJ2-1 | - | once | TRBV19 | CASSINFPVSYNEQFF
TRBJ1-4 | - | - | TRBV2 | CASSDGRRGAREKLFF
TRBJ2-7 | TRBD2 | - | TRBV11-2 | CASSKLAGDRYEQYF
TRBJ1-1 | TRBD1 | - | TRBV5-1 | CASSTRQGWNTEAFF
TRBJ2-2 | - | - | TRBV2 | CASRRRGNTGELFF
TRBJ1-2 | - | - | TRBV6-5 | CASSSRGGSGYTF
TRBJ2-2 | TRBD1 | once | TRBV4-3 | CASSRYIRGQGTGELFF
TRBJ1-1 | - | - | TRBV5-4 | CASSFTGSRTEAFF
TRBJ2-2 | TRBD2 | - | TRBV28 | CASSYPPAGGLDTGELFF
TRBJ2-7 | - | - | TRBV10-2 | CASSAGGHEQYF
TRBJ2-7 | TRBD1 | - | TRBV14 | CASSRDRGTNEQYF
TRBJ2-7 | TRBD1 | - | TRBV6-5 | CASSYRDRAFYEQYF
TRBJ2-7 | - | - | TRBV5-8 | CASSSALTGTAVYEQYF
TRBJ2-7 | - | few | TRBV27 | CASSKQVSYEQYF
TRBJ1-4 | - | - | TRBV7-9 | CASSLELNEKLFF
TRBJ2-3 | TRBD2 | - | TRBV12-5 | CASGGPKGREITDTQYF
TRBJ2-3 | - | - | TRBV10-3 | CAISEGLTWDTQYF
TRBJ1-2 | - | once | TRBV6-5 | CASSKLRQVGGYTF
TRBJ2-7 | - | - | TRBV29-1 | CSVGGGGNYEQYF
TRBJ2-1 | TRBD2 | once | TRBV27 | CASSSTLGVAGGVDNEQFF
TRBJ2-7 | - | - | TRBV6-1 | CASSVGEGSDEQYF
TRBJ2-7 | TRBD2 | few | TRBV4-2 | CASSQNLAGGPYEQYF
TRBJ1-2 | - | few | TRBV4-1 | CASSRLTGRGGRGYTF